Sequencing of this T cell receptor (beta chain) was carried out in a study of CD8+ T cells in alopecia areata (dated 2018 in TCRdb). Describing the broader study: The study used high-throughput TCRbeta sequencing to examine T cell clonal expansion in alopecia areata, in both the C3H/HeJ mouse model and human patients. Scalp clonality was compared among normal scalp (n=4), patchy alopecia areata scalp (n=8), and alopecia totalis/universalis scalp (n=8). The RNA source kit depended on sample type: the PAXgene miRNA kit for fixed scalp, the miRNeasy kit for PBMCs, and the RNeasy kit for mouse skin. TCRbeta CDR3 regions were amplified by immunoSEQ multiplex PCR using 35 Vbeta forward and 13 Jbeta reverse primers. On the human side, TCRbeta sequencing was run on scalp tissue and on sorted CD4+ and CD8+ peripheral blood T cells from healthy controls and from alopecia areata patients with either patchy or totalis/universalis disease. Results and caveats for the whole study, not just this receptor: Compared with normal scalp, lesional scalp, particularly in alopecia totalis/universalis, had higher clonality and more expanded CD8+ clones, which suggests antigenic drive. Unlike mouse skin, where gammadelta T cells dominate, normal human skin contains resident alphabeta T cells that get sequenced too, which complicates analysis of the scalp TCR repertoire. TCR sequences shared between patients were less clear than in mice, possibly partly because of HLA diversity in the patient population.

Of note for this clone: Its antigen is unknown. No quality values exist for individual bases; no much larger clone is one base distant.

Libraries came from the immunoSEQ multiplex PCR assay. To provide template for TCR sequencing, every sample had RNA extracted and reverse transcribed into cDNA. SuperScript III was used for first-strand cDNA synthesis, primed with a 2:1 mix of oligo-dT and random hexamers. Amplification bias was assessed with a synthetic immune receptor repertoire, and residual bias was removed computationally. The study's own analysis went as follows. Raw reads were preprocessed to remove errors, and CDR3 was defined according to IMGT conventions as the region from the conserved cysteine to phenylalanine. Clonality was computed by normalizing Shannon entropy by log2 of the number of productive unique TCRs and subtracting the result from 1. Whether each scalp clone was CD4 or CD8 was inferred by checking scalp TCRbeta sequences against the CD4 and CD8 repertoires from sorted blood. In TCRdb, the immuneACCESS table is reduced to in-frame sequences with V and J assigned. These tables do not hold every clone; where another copy was compared, an unresolved V gene accounts for under half, and the others remain unexplained. V and J calls and clone size are as listed in that table; D and trimming were resolved from the DNA. In this sample the table shows about 99,000 clones, 45% to 60% of which occur a single time. The ten largest clones take up more than 8% of the sample.

Taken from the germline V gene, the CDR1 and CDR2 loops are SQVTM and ANQGSEA. Inclusive of the bounding cysteine and phenylalanine, the CDR3 is 14 residues long. Only CDR3 DNA remains: 42 bases, in frame from the first base. V is reduced by 0 bases and J by 0 bases, leaving a spacing of 6 bases between them. After PBMCs were isolated by density centrifugation and stained for CD3, CD4 and CD8, a FACSAria was used to sort CD4+ and CD8+ T cells. Scalp biopsies and blood samples were provided by unaffected controls. This TCR was sampled from a human donor in good health. Sample: CD4+ T cells sorted from blood. This chain is built from TRBV29-1 and TRBJ1-3; there is no confident call for the D gene. The CDR3 has the sequence CSVEEWGSGNTIYF. The nucleotide sequence reads as follows: TGCAGCGTTGAAGAGTGGGGCTCTGGAAACACCATATATTTT.